The 27 T cell receptor beta chains listed next were all sequenced from one sample in a study of T cell clonotyping in hematopoietic cell transplantation. The protocol was immunoSEQ multiplex PCR, while the TCRdb copy is restricted to in-frame clones and leaves out a portion. The data hold 6,000 to 7,500 clones, with around 96% observed a single time. The material was PBMCs, obtained 30 days after allogeneic stem cell transplant. These TCRs come from a male patient in his thirties or forties who had an allogeneic stem cell transplant from a related donor, so the T cells may come from the graft donor. Some clones in this sample may be carry-over from other donors' samples.

The V and J genes are TRBV4-3 and TRBJ2-7; 7 bases align to TRBD1. Germline CDR1 and CDR2: LGHNA and YSLEER. The CDR3 has 13 amino acids. The trim removed 4 bases at V and 3 bases at J, leaving 3 bases unmatched. CDR3 residues: CASSRDRNYEQYF. As DNA, the CDR3 is TGCGCCAGCAGCCGGGACAGAAACTACGAGCAGTACTTC.

This chain uses TRBV5-4 with TRBJ1-2; TRBD1 matches 9 bases. The CDR3 sequence is 15 residues long. Germline lookup yields CDR1 SGHNT and CDR2 YYREEE (reference sequence). V dropped 2 bases and J dropped 8; count of bases not matched to a gene: 10. CDR3 nucleotide sequence: TGTGCCAGCAGCTTTCTAGGGACAGGGAACGGAGGCTACACCTTC. It codes for CASSFLGTGNGGYTF.

This clone is a singleton in its sample. This chain links TRBV18 with TRBJ1-2; no reliable D call. CDR1 KGHSH and CDR2 LQKENI come from the germline V gene. There are 14 residues in the CDR3. V was clipped by 0 bases and J by 4 bases, with 9 bases between them. This CDR3 reads CASSPPIGSYGYTF. The CDR3 coding sequence is TGTGCCAGCTCACCACCTATAGGGAGCTATGGCTACACCTTC.

The CDR3 region has the DNA TGTGCCAGCAGTTTAGGGACAGGGGCAGGTGAAGCTTTCTTT. It encodes CASSLGTGAGEAFF. The chain carries TRBV28 and TRBJ1-1; 10 bases are a match to TRBD1. This CDR3 has 14 residues. The junction had 4 bases not matched to a gene; V was cut back by 2 bases and J by 7 bases. Germline loops: CDR1 MDHEN, CDR2 SYDVKM.

The CDR3 loop reads CASSLARGTNYGYTF. CDR3 coding DNA: TGTGCCAGCAGCTTAGCGCGGGGGACAAACTATGGCTACACCTTC. The V call is TRBV7-8, the J call TRBJ1-2; D is perhaps TRBD1 (6 bases). Trimming removed 0 bases at V and 2 bases at J, with 10 bases between. The germline CDR1 and CDR2 sequences are SGHVS and FQNEAQ. There are 15 residues in the CDR3.

J is TRBJ1-3 and V is TRBV4-3; no clear D gene. The V gene's germline CDR1 is LGHNA and CDR2 YSLEER. The CDR3 sequence is 14 residues long. The ends were cut back, 8 bases at V and 4 bases at J, with 15 bases in the middle. The DNA of the CDR3 is TGCGCCAGCGGAACTATCTCCCCCGGAAACACCATATATTTT. Protein: CASGTISPGNTIYF.

This chain joins TRBV4-1 and TRBJ1-4; D remains unclear. From germline, CDR1 is MGHRA and CDR2 YSYEKL. The V and J ends lost 4 bases and 7 bases respectively, with 7 bases between them. This CDR3 has 12 residues. This CDR3 is CASSLHVEKLFF. CDR3 in DNA: TGCGCCAGCAGCCTGCACGTTGAAAAACTGTTTTTT.

The chain recombines TRBV5-1 with TRBJ1-6; possible D gene TRBD1, 6 bases. The CDR3 extends over 19 amino acids. V was shortened by 2 bases and J by 6 bases, with 24 bases between the two germline ends. CDR1 is SGHRS, CDR2 YFSETQ, per germline. CDR3 amino acids: CASSFGARGPLDVNSPLHF. The DNA of the CDR3 is TGCGCCAGCAGCTTTGGAGCCAGGGGCCCGCTCGACGTTAATTCACCCCTCCACTTT.

V and J are TRBV6-6 and TRBJ2-2, with D possibly being TRBD2 (6 bases). The CDR3 runs to 15 residues. V was pared by 2 bases and J by 2 bases, with 9 bases between. Germline V CDR1 and CDR2: MNHNY, SVGAGI (reference sequence). The CDR3 region is CASSYAGGNTGELFF. DNA for the CDR3: TGTGCCAGCAGTTACGCCGGGGGAAACACCGGGGAGCTGTTTTTT.

The rearrangement uses TRBV11-1 and TRBJ1-5; D unresolved. This CDR3 comprises 13 residues. V was cut by 1 base and J by 4 bases, with 5 bases left in between. Germline assignment: CDR1 SGHAT and CDR2 FQDESV (reference sequence). The CDR3 region has the DNA TGTGCCAGCAGCTTAGGGAGGAATCAGCCCCAGCATTTT. Translation: CASSLGRNQPQHF.

This rearrangement joins TRBV4-2 to TRBJ2-7; the match to TRBD2 covers 9 bases. The junction had 6 bases not matched to a gene; V was cut back by 0 bases and J by 6 bases. The germline V gene has CDR1 LGHNA and CDR2 YNFKEQ. The CDR3 totals 15 residues. The CDR3 sequence: CASSQDRLAGREQYF. The CDR3 nucleotides are TGTGCCAGCAGCCAAGATCGTCTAGCGGGGCGCGAGCAGTACTTC.

The chain combines TRBV19 with TRBJ1-6; 7 bases map to TRBD1. From germline, CDR1 is LNHDA and CDR2 SQIVND (reference sequence). The CDR3 has 14 amino acids. The V and J ends lost 8 bases and 4 bases, in that order; junction bases with no gene match: 5. The CDR3 DNA reads TGTGCCAGTGGGGAGACAGGGTATAATTCACCCCTCCACTTT. It codes for CASGETGYNSPLHF.

The chain uses TRBV30 and TRBJ2-7; possibly TRBD2 for D (5 bases). This CDR3 spans 12 amino acids. Germline CDR1 reads GTSNPN; CDR2 reads SVGIG (reference sequence). The germline V and J ends were trimmed by 0 bases and 6 bases, with 9 bases remaining between them. The CDR3 DNA reads as TGTGCCTGGAGTGTAGTAACTAGCGAGCAGTACTTC. Its translation is CAWSVVTSEQYF. Full variable domain (outside the CDR3, taken from reference TRBV30 and TRBJ2-7): SQTIHQWPATLVQPVGSPLSLECTVEGTSNPNLYWYRQAAGRGLQLLFYSVGIGQISSEVPQNLSASRPQDRQFILSSKKLLLSDSGFYLCAWSVVTSEQYFGPGTRLTVT.

The rearrangement uses TRBV7-9 and TRBJ2-7; D gene unclear. The CDR3 length is 14 residues. From germline, CDR1 is SEHNR and CDR2 FQNEAQ (reference sequence). V was shortened by 8 bases and J by 4 bases, with 18 bases between the two germline ends. The CDR3 coding sequence is TGTGCCAGCTCGGGTCCCCCGCGACCTTACGAGCAGTACTTC. Amino acids: CASSGPPRPYEQYF.

The chain is built from TRBV15 and TRBJ1-3; the D is unclear. The CDR3 consists of 14 residues. Germline CDR1 reads LNHNV; CDR2 reads YYDKDF (reference sequence). The V end was cut by 0 bases, the J end by 0 bases, with 3 bases between. CDR3 region: CATSRDSSGNTIYF. CDR3 coding DNA: TGTGCCACCAGCAGAGACAGCTCTGGAAACACCATATATTTT.

V and J are TRBV2 and TRBJ2-7, with TRBD2 identical over 7 bases. Germline CDR1 reads SNHLY; CDR2 reads FYNNEI. The CDR3 loop spans 13 amino acids. The J segment lost 6 bases and the V segment lost 7 bases, leaving 9 bases of the junction unmatched. CDR3 coding DNA: TGTGCCAGCAATCAACTAGCGTCGGGCGAGCAGTACTTC. Its translation is CASNQLASGEQYF.

The chain is built from TRBV11-2 and TRBJ2-2; TRBD1 or TRBD2 may be the D gene (5 bases each). The germline V gene has CDR1 SGHAT and CDR2 FQNNGV. The CDR3 covers 17 residues. The germline V and J ends were trimmed by 0 bases and 6 bases, with 17 bases remaining between them. CDR3 protein: CASSLDPQFGAAGELFF. The CDR3 DNA reads as TGTGCCAGCAGCTTAGACCCACAGTTCGGGGCGGCCGGGGAGCTGTTTTTT.

With regard to this clone: An end of the junction differs from the germline gene, which may be a read error. The chain is built from TRBV30 and TRBJ2-3, with 10 bases fitting TRBD2. The germline CDR1 and CDR2 sequences are GTSNPN and SVGIG (reference sequence). The CDR3 is 13 amino acids. The CDR3 DNA reads TGTGCCTGGAGTGTAGGCGGGCTAGCGGGAGTGGATTTT. It yields the protein CAWSVGGLAGVDF.

The chain couples TRBV10-3 to TRBJ1-2; tentatively, D is TRBD1 (5 bases). The CDR3 totals 13 residues. Trimming pared 6 bases from V and 5 bases from J, leaving 13 bases between. Germline V CDR1 and CDR2: ENHRY, SYGVKD. The CDR3 sequence: CAIRGTESYGYTF. Written as DNA, the CDR3 is TGTGCCATCAGGGGGACGGAATCTTATGGCTACACCTTC.

This chain joins TRBV6-1 and TRBJ1-2; D unresolved. Trimming stripped 1 base from V and 5 bases from J, with 11 bases between. This CDR3 spans 14 amino acids. Germline CDR1 reads MNHNS; CDR2 reads SASEGT. The CDR3 sequence: CASSEVSELYGYTF. In DNA form, the CDR3 reads TGTGCCAGCAGTGAAGTTTCTGAATTATATGGCTACACCTTC.

J is TRBJ1-1 and V is TRBV5-1; possible D gene TRBD1, 5 bases. V was pared by 1 base and J by 8 bases, with 12 bases between. The length of the CDR3 is 13 residues. Germline V gene data show CDR1 as SGHRS and CDR2 as YFSETQ. For the CDR3, the DNA is TGCGCCAGCAGCTTGTCTCGAGGGGTCGAAGCTTTCTTT. Translating it yields CASSLSRGVEAFF. Drawing the rest from reference TRBV5-1 and TRBJ1-1, the complete variable domain is KAGVTQTPRYLIKTRGQQVTLSCSPISGHRSVSWYQQTPGQGLQFLFEYFSETQRNKGNFPGRFSGRQFSNSRSEMNVSTLELGDSALYLCASSLSRGVEAFFGQGTRLTVV.

This chain joins TRBV6-5 and TRBJ1-2, with 8 bases aligning to TRBD1. CDR1 is MNHEY, CDR2 SVGAGI, per germline. The V and J ends lost 4 bases and 2 bases, in that order; junction bases with no gene match: 3. The CDR3 extends over 14 amino acids. The CDR3 DNA is TGTGCCAGCAGTTGGACAGGGAGGAACTATGGCTACACCTTC. It encodes CASSWTGRNYGYTF.

The chain has TRBV13 and TRBJ1-2; possible D gene TRBD1, 6 bases. Trimming shortened V by 3 bases and J by 6 bases, and 14 bases separated the two germline ends. Germline V gene lookup returns CDR1 PRHDT and CDR2 FYEKMQ (reference sequence). The CDR3 has 14 amino acids. The CDR3 sequence is CASSFTGLSDGYTF. CDR3 nucleotide sequence: TGTGCCAGCAGCTTCACAGGGTTGTCGGATGGCTACACCTTC.

The chain has TRBV5-1 and TRBJ2-2; D gene ambiguous. Germline values: CDR1 SGHRS, CDR2 YFSETQ. Trimming removed 7 bases from V and 4 bases from J, with 11 bases in between. There are 13 residues in the CDR3. The CDR3: CASSTVVTGELFF. The CDR3 DNA reads TGCGCCAGCTCAACGGTGGTCACCGGGGAGCTGTTTTTT.

This chain connects TRBV18 to TRBJ2-1; no definite D call. This CDR3 has 12 amino acids. Germline lookup yields CDR1 KGHSH and CDR2 LQKENI. With 2 bases removed from V and 11 bases from J, the gap between germline ends came to 10 bases. CDR3 DNA: TGTGCCAGCTCACCAGGGTGGGATCAGCAGTTCTTC. Translation gives CASSPGWDQQFF.

The chain combines TRBV7-2 with TRBJ1-1; 10 positions agree with TRBD1. V lost 1 base, J lost 5 bases, and 7 bases stayed unmatched. This CDR3 contains 16 residues. CDR1 is SGHTA, CDR2 FQGNSA, per germline. As DNA, the CDR3 is TGTGCCAGCAGCTTAGTTGACAGGGGGCAGGTGACTGAAGCTTTCTTT. Translating gives CASSLVDRGQVTEAFF.

The CDR3 here is CASSEALPRTYGYTF. The CDR3 DNA follows: TGTGCCAGCAGTGAAGCGCTTCCCAGGACCTATGGCTACACCTTC. The chain employs TRBV2 and TRBJ1-2; no clear D gene. Trimming pared 0 bases from V and 4 bases from J, leaving 12 bases between. This CDR3 is built from 15 residues. The germline V gene has CDR1 SNHLY and CDR2 FYNNEI.